Shown below are 18 T cell receptor beta chains from a single sample sequenced in a study of blood T cell repertoires in COVID-19. Sequenced by immunoSEQ multiplex PCR; TCRdb stores in-frame clones only, minus some. The data show roughly 230,000 clones, nearly 90% seen once. What was sequenced was peripheral blood. These receptors were taken from a woman aged 40 to 49 who had recovered from COVID-19.

This chain joins TRBV15 and TRBJ1-2; the D gene is possibly TRBD1 (5 bases). The CDR3 extends over 15 amino acids. The V end was cut by 5 bases, the J end by 0 bases, with 13 bases between. CDR1 is LNHNV, CDR2 YYDKDF, per germline (reference sequence). The CDR3 DNA is TGTGCCACCAGCGGGGGGACGGGAGCTAACTATGGCTACACCTTC. This sequence encodes CATSGGTGANYGYTF.

For this clone: Sequence at one end of the junction differs from germline and may be a read error. The chain links TRBV20-1 to TRBJ2-6; no definite D call. CDR1 is DFQATT and CDR2 is SNEGSKA in the germline V gene (reference sequence). The CDR3 loop spans 9 amino acids. For the CDR3, the DNA is TGCAGTGCTAGGTTTAGTGTTCCTTTC. This sequence encodes CSARFSVPF.

The chain employs TRBV5-6 and TRBJ1-3; maybe TRBD1 (6 bases). Trimming shortened V by 4 bases and J by 4 bases, and 12 bases separated the two germline ends. Germline V CDR1 and CDR2: SGHDT, YYEEEE. CDR3 size: 14 residues. The CDR3 nucleotides read TGTGCCAGCAGCGGCGGGGGGCGCGGAAACACCATATATTTT. Residues: CASSGGGRGNTIYF.

This chain links TRBV5-4 with TRBJ1-3; D gene ambiguous. From germline, CDR1 is SGHNT and CDR2 YYREEE (reference sequence). This CDR3 has 16 amino acids. Trimming stripped 0 bases from V and 0 bases from J, with 10 bases between. CDR3 DNA: TGTGCCAGCAGCTTGGGGGCCGCGAGCTCTGGAAACACCATATATTTT. Protein: CASSLGAASSGNTIYF.

The V gene is TRBV10-3, the J gene TRBJ2-1; D is possibly TRBD1 (5 bases). The CDR3 covers 15 residues. V lost 4 bases to trimming and J lost 4 bases, with 14 bases between them. The germline V gene has CDR1 ENHRY and CDR2 SYGVKD. The DNA for the CDR3 is TGTGCCATCAGTGTTCATGGGGCACCGTACAATGAGCAGTTCTTC. It yields the protein CAISVHGAPYNEQFF.

This chain's CDR3 is CASSQDSGGRNGYTF. CDR3 DNA sequence: TGCGCCAGCAGCCAAGATAGCGGGGGGAGGAACGGCTACACCTTC. The rearrangement joins TRBV4-3 to TRBJ1-2, with D possibly TRBD1 on 5 matching bases. Deletions cut 0 bases from V and 8 bases from J, with 16 bases between. CDR3 length equals 15 residues. From germline, CDR1 is LGHNA and CDR2 YSLEER.

The chain recombines TRBV7-3 with TRBJ1-6; no firm D call. V gave up 4 bases and J gave up 0 bases, with 13 bases separating them. The CDR3 totals 17 residues. Germline values: CDR1 SGHTA, CDR2 FQGTGA. The CDR3 sequence: CASSWRRGSSYNSPLHF. The CDR3 DNA is TGTGCCAGCAGCTGGAGGCGAGGGTCCTCCTATAATTCACCCCTCCACTTT.

J is TRBJ1-4 and V is TRBV5-5; 9 positions agree with TRBD1. Germline lookup yields CDR1 SGHKS and CDR2 YYEKEE (reference sequence). This CDR3 has 15 residues. V gave up 4 bases and J gave up 6 bases; unmatched junction bases: 7. DNA for the CDR3: TGTGCCAGCAGCGAGGTGGGACAGGGCTATGAAAAACTGTTTTTT. Protein product: CASSEVGQGYEKLFF.

The chain links TRBV7-9 to TRBJ2-3; D is uncertain. CDR1 is SEHNR, CDR2 FQNEAQ, per germline (reference sequence). The length of the CDR3 is 14 residues. V was trimmed by 3 bases and J by 2 bases, leaving 9 bases between them. CDR3 protein: CASSFIQYTDTQYF. CDR3 sequence (DNA): TGTGCCAGCAGCTTCATCCAGTACACAGATACGCAGTATTTT.

The rearrangement uses TRBV21-1 and TRBJ1-6; TRBD1, the D gene given by the table, was not confirmed from the DNA. TRBV21-1 is termed a pseudogene. The CDR3 contains 14 residues. The CDR3 loop is CASTLQGANSPLHF. The CDR3, as DNA: TGTGCCAGCACCCTACAGGGGGCAAATTCACCCCTCCACTTT.

The V gene is TRBV7-8, the J gene TRBJ2-1; 15 bases align to TRBD2. J gave up 6 bases and V 0 bases, and 9 bases lay outside the gene matches. Germline CDR1 is SGHVS and CDR2 is FQNEAQ. The CDR3 runs to 19 residues. CDR3 protein: CASSLAGTSGRRIGNEQFF. In DNA form, the CDR3 reads TGTGCCAGCAGCTTAGCCGGGACTAGCGGGAGGAGGATCGGCAATGAGCAGTTCTTC.

The V call is TRBV18, the J call TRBJ1-1; no clear D. V lost 3 bases to trimming and J lost 0 bases, with 8 bases between them. Germline lookup yields CDR1 KGHSH and CDR2 LQKENI. The CDR3 is 14 amino acids. CDR3 nucleotide sequence: TGTGCCAGCTCACCCCCCGGGATGAACACTGAAGCTTTCTTT. Translated: CASSPPGMNTEAFF.

The V call is TRBV24-1, the J call TRBJ2-3, with 9 bases that match TRBD1. The CDR3 loop spans 17 amino acids. V gave up 3 bases and J gave up 0 bases; unmatched junction bases: 6. The germline gives CDR1 KGHDR, CDR2 SFDVKD. CDR3 DNA sequence: TGTGCCACCAGTGATCCCACAGGGGGCGCCAGCACAGATACGCAGTATTTT. Its protein is CATSDPTGGASTDTQYF.

The chain couples TRBV11-3 to TRBJ1-1, with TRBD1 as a possible D gene (6 bases). V was shortened by 5 bases and J by 3 bases, with 13 bases between the two germline ends. In germline, CDR1 is SGHNT, CDR2 YENEEA. The CDR3 runs to 14 residues. CDR3 amino acids: CASSKLRGDTEAFF. DNA of the CDR3: TGTGCCAGCAGCAAACTCAGGGGAGACACTGAAGCTTTCTTT.

The V gene is TRBV2, the J gene TRBJ1-1; the D is unclear. Between the trimmed V and J ends, which lost 9 bases and 2 bases, there was a span of 16 bases. The germline V gene encodes CDR1 SNHLY and CDR2 FYNNEI. This CDR3 region has 14 residues. The DNA of the CDR3 is TGTGCCAGAAGCACGCCAGCGGGTAACACTGAAGCTTTCTTT. It translates to CARSTPAGNTEAFF.

The chain is built from TRBV4-1 and TRBJ1-5; perhaps TRBD1 as D (5 bases). V gave up 1 base and J gave up 7 bases, with 14 bases separating them. The CDR3 has 15 amino acids. Per the germline V gene, CDR1 is MGHRA and CDR2 is YSYEKL. CDR3 protein: CASSQVEGEEQPQHF. CDR3 in DNA: TGCGCCAGCAGCCAAGTGGAAGGGGAAGAACAGCCCCAGCATTTT.

This chain connects TRBV5-6 to TRBJ2-7, with 9 bases matching TRBD1. J lost 5 bases, V lost 4 bases, and 1 base had no gene match. The CDR3 has 12 amino acids. CDR1 is SGHDT and CDR2 is YYEEEE in the germline V gene. The DNA for the CDR3 is TGTGCCAGCAGCCGGGACAGGGACGAGCAGTACTTC. Amino acids: CASSRDRDEQYF.

The chain couples TRBV6-5 to TRBJ2-4; D is uncertain. CDR3 size: 15 residues. The germline CDR1 and CDR2 sequences are MNHEY and SVGAGI. V shed 2 bases and J shed 1 base, with 9 bases lying between them. The CDR3 bases are TGTGCCAGCAGTTACAAGCCGAGGGCCAAAAACATTCAGTACTTC. It encodes CASSYKPRAKNIQYF.